What follows describes a single TCR beta chain. What antigen it recognizes has not been identified. Base qualities are missing; no much larger clone stands one base away. The library was prepared using 5' RACE. Sequenced on an Illumina HiSeq 2500. A second PCR of about 7 to 12 cycles was run with a J-beta primer mix and a sample-barcoded 5' primer. Each TCR beta cDNA molecule received a unique molecular identifier from a template-switch 5' adaptor carrying 12 random nucleotides. At least 2.5 million CDR3-containing paired-end reads were obtained from each sample. First-strand cDNA synthesis was performed from all RNA using the Mint cDNA synthesis kit, with priming by a TRBC-specific oligonucleotide. All cDNA was treated with uracil-DNA glycosylase and then went through a first 18-cycle PCR with the universal primers M1SS and BC2_uni_R. On the authors' methods: Each sample was normalized by randomly selecting 1 million high-quality reads, each carrying a distinct molecular identifier. Reads sharing molecular identifiers were discarded rather than binned into consensus sequences. MiTCR, with a Q25 quality threshold and the strictest error-elimination algorithm, was used for CDR3 identification, clonotype clustering and error correction. A nonparametric unseen species model using Euler transformation provided a lower-bound estimate of total TCR beta diversity. TCRdb ran its own pipeline on the public reads, namely fastp trimming at Q25 and MiXCR clone calling, and kept in-frame beta chains. Here each entry gathers all rows of one CDR3 protein and keeps the most common genes and DNA. TCRdb's processing, not the authors', yielded these V and J calls. The sample contains over a million distinct CDR3 sequences, 40% to 45% of them found a single time. Roughly 3.7% of the sample lies in the top ten.

For CDR1 and CDR2, the germline V gene lists SNHLY and FYNNEI. The CDR3 starts with the cysteine, ends with the phenylalanine, and has 12 residues. Only the CDR3 DNA stays, 36 bases, in frame from base 1. V sheds 0 bases and J sheds 8 bases, leaving 6 bases between their ends. The entry originates in a study of blood T cells in healthy people across ages (dated by TCRdb to about 2015). About the investigation overall: In model experiments, template switching captured about one uniquely barcoded TCR beta cDNA molecule for every two T cells. The donors were divided into four age groups: young (average around 17 years), middle-aged (about 39), aged (approximately 64) and long-lived (roughly 82). For two donors (one aged 18 to 30 and one aged 80 or older), the study analyzed two additional independent replicas of 1 million unique cDNA reads from the same blood draw. Donors of different ages were randomly distributed across sequencing lanes to avoid experimental bias. Using deep sequencing normalized with unique cDNA molecular identifiers, the study measured how TCR beta repertoire diversity changes with age. Broad study findings and their caveats: Observed TCR beta diversity per million T cells fell roughly linearly with age, and a significant reduction was already apparent by age roughly 40. Compared with the aged group, the long-lived group had more naive CD4+ T cells, fewer expanded clones and increased TCR diversity, a pattern suggesting age selection. Because donor CMV infection status was unknown, age-related changes in expanded clonotypes were potentially confounded. Conclusive comparison of naive and antigen-experienced compartments was prevented by the profiling of bulk unsorted PBMCs. Estimates of total diversity based on one million sequenced T cells were regarded as lower bounds and as underestimates. A strong correlation was found between observed TCR beta diversity and the percentage of naive T cells measured by flow cytometry.

Systemically healthy Caucasian individuals from Russia, 35 to 50 in total and aged roughly 6 to 100 years, were included as donors. Each donor gave about 9.7 milliliters of peripheral blood, drawn into EDTA-treated Vacutainer tubes. Ficoll-Paque density-gradient centrifugation was used to isolate PBMCs, with at least 6.5 million obtained per sample. Total RNA was extracted from PBMCs with Trizol reagent, with at least 6 micrograms obtained per sample. Naive CD45RAhigh/CD27high T cell percentages were measured by flow cytometry on a PBMC aliquot from every donor. The sample taken for sequencing was blood. The receptor was isolated from a young woman in good health. Recombination connected TRBV2 to TRBJ2-3; no D gene is confidently identified. The CDR3 is CASSEARVTQYF. The DNA reads as follows: TGTGCCAGCAGTGAAGCTAGGGTTACGCAGTATTTT.